One and the same sample provided the 6 T cell receptor beta chains below, sequenced in a study of shared clonotypes between healthy human individuals. Data came from immunoSEQ multiplex PCR; TCRdb stores just in-frame clones and leaves some out. Here the sample spans over 400,000 clones, approximately 82% being singletons. The source material was PBMCs. The receptors stem from a woman between 40 and 55 years old in good health. Some clones in this sample may be carry-over from other donors' samples.

The rearrangement uses TRBV27 and TRBJ2-3, with 14 bases fitting TRBD2. Germline V CDR1 and CDR2: MNHEY, SMNVEV (reference sequence). V gave up 6 bases and J gave up 4 bases; unmatched junction bases: 12. The CDR3 runs 18 residues. This CDR3 reads CASRRPGLAGDMADTQYF. For the CDR3, the DNA is TGTGCCAGCAGGCGTCCGGGACTAGCGGGAGATATGGCAGATACGCAGTATTTT.

The CDR3 coding sequence is TGTGCCAGCAGCTTCCTAGGGGATACGCAGTATTTT. This codes for CASSFLGDTQYF. V usage is TRBV5-6 and J usage is TRBJ2-3, with D unresolved. The CDR3 is 12 amino acids. V lost 2 bases and J lost 6, with 7 bases in between. Per germline, CDR1 SGHDT and CDR2 YYEEEE.

In this sample, this clone turned up many times. The chain is built from TRBV5-8 and TRBJ1-5; TRBD1 might be the D (5 bases). Per the germline V gene, CDR1 is SGHTS and CDR2 is YDEGEE. The CDR3 sequence is 16 residues long. V lost 6 bases and J 0 bases, leaving 16 bases between the germline ends. Here the CDR3 DNA reads TGTGCCAGCACCTCTTCCAGGGTCACTAGCAATCAGCCCCAGCATTTT. It translates to CASTSSRVTSNQPQHF.

The V gene is TRBV16, the J gene TRBJ2-2; tentatively, D is TRBD1 (6 bases). Per germline, CDR1 KGHSY and CDR2 FQNENV. Trimming took 0 bases from V and 4 from J, leaving 9 bases between them. This CDR3 is 15 amino acids long. CDR3 sequence (DNA): TGTGCCAGCAGCCAATCACAGGGAATCACCGGGGAGCTGTTTTTT. This sequence encodes CASSQSQGITGELFF.

The chain employs TRBV7-3 and TRBJ2-1; 8 bases are a match to TRBD2. From germline, CDR1 is SGHTA and CDR2 FQGTGA. The CDR3 is 14 amino acids. V lost 8 bases, J lost 0 bases, and 3 bases stayed unmatched. In DNA, the CDR3 is TGTGCCAGCGCTCTAGCGGGCTCCTACAATGAGCAGTTCTTC. Its protein product is CASALAGSYNEQFF.

The chain uses TRBV7-2 and TRBJ1-2; unclear D gene. The CDR3 has 13 amino acids. The germline V gene encodes CDR1 SGHTA and CDR2 FQGNSA. Trimming shortened V by 4 bases and J by 2 bases, and 8 bases separated the two germline ends. For the CDR3, the DNA is TGTGCCAGCAGCTCACGGATAAACTATGGCTACACCTTC. It specifies CASSSRINYGYTF.